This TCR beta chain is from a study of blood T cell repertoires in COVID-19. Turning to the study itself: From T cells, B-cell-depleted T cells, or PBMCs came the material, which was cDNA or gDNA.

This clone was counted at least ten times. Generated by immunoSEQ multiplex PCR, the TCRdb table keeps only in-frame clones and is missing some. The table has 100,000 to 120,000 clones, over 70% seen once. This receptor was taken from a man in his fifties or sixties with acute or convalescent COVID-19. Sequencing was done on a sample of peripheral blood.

This CDR3 is CASSQDSGRASYGYTF. The CDR3 region has the DNA TGTGCCAGCAGCCAAGATAGCGGCAGGGCCTCCTATGGCTACACCTTC. The V and J genes are TRBV3-1 (or the pseudogene TRBV3-2) and TRBJ1-2, with a possible D match to TRBD1 (5 bases). V was clipped by 0 bases and J by 4 bases, with 15 bases between them. The CDR3 loop spans 16 amino acids. Germline V gene lookup returns CDR1 LGHDT and CDR2 YNNKEL (reference sequence).